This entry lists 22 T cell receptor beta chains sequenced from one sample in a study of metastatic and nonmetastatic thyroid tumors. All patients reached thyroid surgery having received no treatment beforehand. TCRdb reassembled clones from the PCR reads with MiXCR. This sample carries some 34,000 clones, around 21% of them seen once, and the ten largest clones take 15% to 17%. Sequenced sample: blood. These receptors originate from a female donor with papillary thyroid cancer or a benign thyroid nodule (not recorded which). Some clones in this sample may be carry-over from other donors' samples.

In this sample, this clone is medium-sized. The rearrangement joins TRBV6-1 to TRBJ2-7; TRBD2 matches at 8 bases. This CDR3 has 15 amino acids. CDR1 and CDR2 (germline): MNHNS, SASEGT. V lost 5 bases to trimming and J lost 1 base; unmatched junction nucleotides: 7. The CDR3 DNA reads TGTGCCAGCAGTCGGGGGGGGAGCCCGTCCTACGAGCAGTACTTC. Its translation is CASSRGGSPSYEQYF.

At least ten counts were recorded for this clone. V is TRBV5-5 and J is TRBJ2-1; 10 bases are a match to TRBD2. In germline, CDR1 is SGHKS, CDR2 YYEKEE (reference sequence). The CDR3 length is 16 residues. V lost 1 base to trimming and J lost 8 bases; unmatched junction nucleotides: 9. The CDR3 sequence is CASSLRASGSLYEQFF. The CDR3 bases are TGTGCCAGCAGCTTGAGGGCTAGCGGGAGTCTCTATGAGCAGTTCTTC. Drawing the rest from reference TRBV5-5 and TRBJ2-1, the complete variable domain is DAGVTQSPTHLIKTRGQQVTLRCSPISGHKSVSWYQQVLGQGPQFIFQYYEKEERGRGNFPDRFSARQFPNYSSELNVNALLLGDSALYLCASSLRASGSLYEQFFGPGTRLTVL.

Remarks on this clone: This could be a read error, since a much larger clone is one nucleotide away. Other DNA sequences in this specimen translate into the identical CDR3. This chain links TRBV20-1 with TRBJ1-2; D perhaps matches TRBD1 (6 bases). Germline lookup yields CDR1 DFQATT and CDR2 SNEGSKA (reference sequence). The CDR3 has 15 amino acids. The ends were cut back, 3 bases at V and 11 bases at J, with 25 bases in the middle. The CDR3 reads CSASPGTSENSGYTF. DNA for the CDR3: TGCAGTGCTAGTCCCGGGACATCTGAGAATAGTGGATACACCTTC.

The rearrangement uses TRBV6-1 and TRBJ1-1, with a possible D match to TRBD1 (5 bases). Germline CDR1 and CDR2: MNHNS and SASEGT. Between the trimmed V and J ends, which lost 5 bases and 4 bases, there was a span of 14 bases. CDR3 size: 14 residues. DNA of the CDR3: TGTGCCAGCAGTTTAAATGACAGTGTCACTGAAGCTTTCTTT. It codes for CASSLNDSVTEAFF.

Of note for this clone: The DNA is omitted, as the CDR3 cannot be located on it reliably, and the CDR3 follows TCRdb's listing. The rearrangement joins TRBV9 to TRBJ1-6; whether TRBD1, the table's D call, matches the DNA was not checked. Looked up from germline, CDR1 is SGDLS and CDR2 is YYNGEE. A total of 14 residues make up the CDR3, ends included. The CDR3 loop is CARSVGQGSSPLHF.

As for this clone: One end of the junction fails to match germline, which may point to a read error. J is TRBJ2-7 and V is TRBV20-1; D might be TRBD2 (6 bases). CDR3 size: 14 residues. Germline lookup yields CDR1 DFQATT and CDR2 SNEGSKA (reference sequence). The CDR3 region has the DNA TGCAGTGCTAGAGTGTGGACTAACTCCTATGAGCAGTACTTC. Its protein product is CSARVWTNSYEQYF.

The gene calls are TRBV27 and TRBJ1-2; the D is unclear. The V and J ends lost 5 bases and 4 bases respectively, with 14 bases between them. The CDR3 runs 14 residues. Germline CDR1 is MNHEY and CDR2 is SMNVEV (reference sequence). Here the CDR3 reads CASSDSDILYGYTF. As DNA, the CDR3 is TGTGCCAGCAGTGATTCAGACATCCTCTATGGCTACACCTTC.

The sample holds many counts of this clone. The CDR3 here is CASSLGSSGSYNEQFF. DNA for the CDR3: TGTGCCAGCAGCTTAGGCTCTAGCGGGAGCTACAATGAGCAGTTCTTC. This chain joins TRBV7-2 and TRBJ2-1, with 10 bases that match TRBD2. There are 16 residues in the CDR3. V trimming: 1 base; J trimming: 3 bases; junction bases outside the gene matches: 3. CDR1 and CDR2 (germline): SGHTA, FQGNSA.

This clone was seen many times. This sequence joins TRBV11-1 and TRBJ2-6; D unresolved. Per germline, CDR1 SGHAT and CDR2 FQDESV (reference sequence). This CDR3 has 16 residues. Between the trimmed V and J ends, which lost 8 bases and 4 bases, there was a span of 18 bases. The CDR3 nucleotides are TGTGCCAGCGCAATCCGTCGGGCCTCCGGGGCCAACGTCCTGACTTTC. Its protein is CASAIRRASGANVLTF.

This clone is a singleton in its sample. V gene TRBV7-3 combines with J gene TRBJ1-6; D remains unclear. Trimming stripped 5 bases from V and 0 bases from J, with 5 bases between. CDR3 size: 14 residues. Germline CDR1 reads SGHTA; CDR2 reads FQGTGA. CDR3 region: CASSPSSYNSPLHF. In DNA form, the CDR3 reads TGTGCCAGCAGCCCGAGCTCCTATAATTCACCCCTCCACTTT.

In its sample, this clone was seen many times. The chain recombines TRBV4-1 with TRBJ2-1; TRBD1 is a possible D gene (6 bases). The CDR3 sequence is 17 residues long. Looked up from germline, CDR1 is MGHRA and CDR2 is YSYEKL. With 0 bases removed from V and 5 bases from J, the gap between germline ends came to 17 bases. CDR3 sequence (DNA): TGCGCCAGCAGCCAAGATCGTTCAGGGGCGCAAGACAATGAGCAGTTCTTC. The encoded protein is CASSQDRSGAQDNEQFF.

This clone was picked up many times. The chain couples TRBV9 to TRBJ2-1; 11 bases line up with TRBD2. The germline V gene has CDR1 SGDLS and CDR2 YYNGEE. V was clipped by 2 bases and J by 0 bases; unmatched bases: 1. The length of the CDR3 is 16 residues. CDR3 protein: CASSVSGRGSYNEQFF. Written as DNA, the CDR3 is TGTGCCAGCAGCGTTAGCGGGAGGGGCTCCTACAATGAGCAGTTCTTC.

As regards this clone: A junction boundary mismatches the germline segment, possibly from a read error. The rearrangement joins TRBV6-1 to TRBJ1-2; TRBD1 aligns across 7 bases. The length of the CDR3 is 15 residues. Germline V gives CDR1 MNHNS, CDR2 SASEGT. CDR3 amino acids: CACRQWDSPNYGYTF. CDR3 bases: TGTGCCTGCAGACAATGGGACAGTCCTAACTATGGCTACACCTTC.

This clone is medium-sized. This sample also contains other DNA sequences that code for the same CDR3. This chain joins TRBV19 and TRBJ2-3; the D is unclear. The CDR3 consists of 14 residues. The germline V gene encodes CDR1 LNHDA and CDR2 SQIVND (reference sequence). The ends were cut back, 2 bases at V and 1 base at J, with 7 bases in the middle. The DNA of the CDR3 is TGTGCCAGTAGTATACTCCCGGGCACAGATACGCAGTATTTT. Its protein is CASSILPGTDTQYF.

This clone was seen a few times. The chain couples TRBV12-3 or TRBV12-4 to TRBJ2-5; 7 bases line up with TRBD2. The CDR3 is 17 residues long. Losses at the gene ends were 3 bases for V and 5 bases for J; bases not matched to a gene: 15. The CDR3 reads CASSFNRGRVISETQYF. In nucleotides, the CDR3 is TGTGCCAGCAGTTTTAATAGAGGGAGGGTCATAAGCGAGACCCAGTACTTC.

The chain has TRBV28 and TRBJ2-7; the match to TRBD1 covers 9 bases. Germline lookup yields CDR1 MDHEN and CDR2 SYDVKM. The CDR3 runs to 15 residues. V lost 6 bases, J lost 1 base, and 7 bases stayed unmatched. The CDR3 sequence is CASSFSGTGSYEQYF. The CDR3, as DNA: TGTGCCAGCAGCTTCTCCGGGACAGGGTCCTACGAGCAGTACTTC.

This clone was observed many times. The CDR3 bases are TGCGCCAGCACCGCCTACTCCGATACGCAGTATTTT. As protein: CASTAYSDTQYF. V and J are TRBV5-1 and TRBJ2-3; D is undetermined. V gave up 6 bases and J gave up 6 bases, with 11 bases separating them. Germline V gene lookup returns CDR1 SGHRS and CDR2 YFSETQ. This CDR3 comprises 12 residues.

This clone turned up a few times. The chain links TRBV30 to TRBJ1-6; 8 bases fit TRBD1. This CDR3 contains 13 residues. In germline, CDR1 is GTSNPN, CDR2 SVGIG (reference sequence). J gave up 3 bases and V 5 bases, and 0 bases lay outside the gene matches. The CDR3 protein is CAWGQGYNSPLHF. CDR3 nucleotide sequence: TGTGCCTGGGGACAGGGCTATAATTCACCCCTCCACTTT.

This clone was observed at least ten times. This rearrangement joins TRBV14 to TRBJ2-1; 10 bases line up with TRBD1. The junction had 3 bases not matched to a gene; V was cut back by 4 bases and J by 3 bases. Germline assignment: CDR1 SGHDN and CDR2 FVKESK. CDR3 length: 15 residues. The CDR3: CASSRGTGVYNEQFF. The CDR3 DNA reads TGTGCCAGCAGCCGAGGGACAGGGGTCTACAATGAGCAGTTCTTC.

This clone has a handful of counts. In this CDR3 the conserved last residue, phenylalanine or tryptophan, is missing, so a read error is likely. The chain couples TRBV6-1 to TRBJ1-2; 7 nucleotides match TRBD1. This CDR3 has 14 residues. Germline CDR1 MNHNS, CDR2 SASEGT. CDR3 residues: CASSEGWTGDGYTL. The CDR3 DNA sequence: TGTGCCAGCAGCGAAGGATGGACAGGAGATGGCTACACCCTC.

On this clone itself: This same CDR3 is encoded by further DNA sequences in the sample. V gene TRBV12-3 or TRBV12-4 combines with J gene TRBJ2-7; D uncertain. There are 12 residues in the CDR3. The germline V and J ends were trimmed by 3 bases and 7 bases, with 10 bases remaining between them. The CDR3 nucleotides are TGTGCCAGCAGTTTCGCCTCTAGAGAGCAGTACTTC. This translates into CASSFASREQYF.

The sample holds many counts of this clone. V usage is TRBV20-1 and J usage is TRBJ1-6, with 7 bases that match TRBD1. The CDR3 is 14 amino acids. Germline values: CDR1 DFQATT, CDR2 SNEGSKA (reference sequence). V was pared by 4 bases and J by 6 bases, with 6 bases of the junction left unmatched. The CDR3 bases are TGCAGTGCTACTGGGACAGCGATTAATTCACCCCTCCACTTT. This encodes CSATGTAINSPLHF.